Shown below are 11 T cell receptor beta chains from a single sample sequenced in a study of T cells after posttransplantation cyclophosphamide. Profiling relied on immunoSEQ multiplex PCR, and the TCRdb table lists in-frame clones only, not all of them. Found here are around 2,200 clones, about 81% of them singletons; the top ten hold about 12%. Treatment was busulfan-fludarabine conditioning, a marrow graft, and cyclophosphamide on days +3 and +4. The source material was CD8+ T cells sorted from blood, sampled less than 370 days after allogeneic stem cell transplant with posttransplant cyclophosphamide. Receptors were obtained from a male patient in his fifties or sixties who received an allogeneic stem cell transplant from a related donor and was CMV-positive. Some T cells may be provided by the graft donor.

The chain is built from TRBV7-9 and TRBJ2-1; 7 bases are shared with TRBD2. The V segment lost 3 bases and the J segment 8 bases; nucleotides outside the gene matches: 7. CDR3 length: 14 residues. Germline V CDR1 and CDR2: SEHNR, FQNEAQ (reference sequence). The CDR3 spells CASSFKRGFDEQFF. The CDR3, as DNA: TGTGCCAGCAGCTTCAAGCGGGGTTTTGATGAGCAGTTCTTC.

This clone is judged large (0.1 to 1%). The chain links TRBV19 to TRBJ2-7; 8 bases match TRBD2. The V gene's germline CDR1 is LNHDA and CDR2 SQIVND (reference sequence). The trim removed 4 bases at V and 3 bases at J, leaving 2 bases unmatched. The CDR3 is made up of 13 amino acids. The CDR3 nucleotides read TGTGCCAGTAGTAGGGGACTAGTCTACGAGCAGTACTTC. This translates into CASSRGLVYEQYF.

This chain connects TRBV9 to TRBJ1-6; the match to TRBD1 covers 7 bases. Looked up from germline, CDR1 is SGDLS and CDR2 is YYNGEE. The CDR3 extends over 15 amino acids. Germline trimming cut 4 bases from V and 5 bases from J; bases unmatched to any gene: 6. In DNA, the CDR3 is TGTGCCAGCAGCTCCACCGGGACAGATAATTCACCCCTCCACTTT. Amino acids: CASSSTGTDNSPLHF.

This chain links TRBV19 with TRBJ2-7, with 14 bases lining up with TRBD2. Germline CDR1 is LNHDA and CDR2 is SQIVND (reference sequence). V shed 5 bases, J shed 4 bases, and the junction held 7 bases outside the gene matches. This CDR3 spans 16 amino acids. DNA for the CDR3: TGTGCCAGTAGTCCGACTAGCGGGGGGGCCGTGTACGAGCAGTACTTC. It yields the protein CASSPTSGGAVYEQYF.

The chain combines TRBV9 with TRBJ1-2; TRBD1 matches at 7 bases. The V segment lost 4 bases and the J segment 4 bases; nucleotides outside the gene matches: 7. CDR3 length equals 14 residues. CDR1 SGDLS and CDR2 YYNGEE come from the germline V gene. In DNA form, the CDR3 reads TGTGCCAGCAGCATATCGGGACAGCTCTATGGCTACACCTTC. Translation gives CASSISGQLYGYTF.

V is TRBV27 and J is TRBJ2-1; 7 positions match TRBD1. Germline CDR1 is MNHEY and CDR2 is SMNVEV (reference sequence). The V and J ends lost 3 bases and 0 bases, in that order; junction bases with no gene match: 2. The length of the CDR3 is 15 residues. CDR3 nucleotides: TGTGCCAGCAGTTTCAGGACAGGCTCCTACAATGAGCAGTTCTTC. It encodes CASSFRTGSYNEQFF.

This sequence joins TRBV10-3 and TRBJ1-1; tentative D call: TRBD1 (6 bases). This CDR3 comprises 15 residues. Germline CDR1 and CDR2: ENHRY and SYGVKD. With 10 bases removed from V and 0 bases from J, the gap between germline ends came to 18 bases. This chain's CDR3 is CATTRGGRLNTEAFF. Written as DNA, the CDR3 is TGTGCCACCACGAGGGGGGGGCGACTGAACACTGAAGCTTTCTTT.

The V gene is TRBV19, the J gene TRBJ2-6, with 8 bases aligning to TRBD1. This CDR3 region has 15 residues. The V gene's germline CDR1 is LNHDA and CDR2 SQIVND (reference sequence). V was clipped by 9 bases and J by 5 bases; unmatched bases: 9. The CDR3 here is CASPIDRGRANVLTF. CDR3 coding DNA: TGTGCCAGCCCCATTGACAGGGGACGGGCCAACGTCCTGACTTTC. Full variable domain (missing parts from reference TRBV19 and TRBJ2-6): DGGITQSPKYLFRKEGQNVTLSCEQNLNHDAMYWYRQDPGQGLRLIYYSQIVNDFQKGDIAEGYSVSREKKESFPLTVTSAQKNPTAFYLCASPIDRGRANVLTFGAGSRLTVL.

The genes are TRBV7-6 and TRBJ2-2; D possibly corresponds to TRBD1 (6 bases). The CDR3 spans 15 residues. CDR1 and CDR2 from the germline V gene are SGHVS and FNYEAQ. V was clipped by 0 bases and J by 6 bases, with 11 bases between them. The CDR3 here is CASSLAGGRAGELFF. CDR3 nucleotides: TGTGCCAGCAGCTTAGCAGGGGGAAGAGCCGGGGAGCTGTTTTTT.

The genes are TRBV7-9 and TRBJ1-5; no reliable D call. The V end was cut by 1 base, the J end by 6 bases, with 4 bases between. Germline CDR1 reads SEHNR; CDR2 reads FQNEAQ (reference sequence). The CDR3 loop spans 12 amino acids. CDR3 sequence reads: CASSLGGQPQHF. The CDR3 DNA is TGTGCCAGCAGCTTAGGAGGTCAGCCCCAGCATTTT. The full variable domain, completed using reference TRBV7-9 and TRBJ1-5, is DTGVSQNPRHKITKRGQNVTFRCDPISEHNRLYWYRQTLGQGPEFLTYFQNEAQLEKSRLLSDRFSAERPKGSFSTLEIQRTEQGDSAMYLCASSLGGQPQHFGDGTRLSIL.

The rearrangement joins TRBV6-1 to TRBJ2-7, with 7 bases lining up with TRBD2. Losses at the gene ends were 1 base for V and 0 bases for J; bases not matched to a gene: 3. Germline loops: CDR1 MNHNS, CDR2 SASEGT. The CDR3 runs to 15 residues. The CDR3 region is CASSEGGGNSYEQYF. The CDR3 DNA is TGTGCCAGCAGTGAAGGCGGGGGTAACTCCTACGAGCAGTACTTC.